The clone carrying this T cell receptor beta chain was found a few times. The CDR3 runs to 14 residues. CDR1 and CDR2 (germline): SGHNT, YYREEE (reference sequence). V was trimmed by 4 bases and J by 4 bases, leaving 14 bases between them. TCRdb re-analysed the 5' RACE reads in MiXCR, keeping a single row per CDR3 protein. Of around 98,000 distinct CDR3 sequences listed, roughly a sixth are singletons. The source of the sample is a study of T cells of healthy individuals. The J gene is TRBJ1-1, the V gene TRBV5-4, with a weak D call TRBD1 (6 bases). The receptor was isolated from a human donor in good health. This chain's CDR3 is CASSSVGGLTEAFF. The CDR3 bases are TGTGCCAGCAGCAGTGTCGGGGGGCTCACTGAAGCTTTCTTT.